Listed here is a single TCR beta chain. RNA transcripts gave rise to amplified TCR beta CDR3 regions. A first-round RT-PCR of the TCR CDR3 used the HTBI primer set. In TCRdb, the multiplex PCR reads were re-called with MiXCR into one record per CDR3 protein. The profile shows roughly 550,000 distinct CDR3 sequences, around 15% of them singletons. In the ophthalmopathy cohort, Clinical Activity Score was at least 3, NOSPECS grade at least 4, and duration under 3 months. These data belong to a study of T cells in Graves' hyperthyroidism and ophthalmopathy. The germline V and J ends were trimmed by 3 bases and 3 bases, with 5 bases remaining between them. Germline CDR1 and CDR2: LNHDA and SQIVND (reference sequence). The CDR3 is 13 residues long.

The TCR originated in a woman aged 30 to 39 with Graves' ophthalmopathy. The sequencing input was blood. This chain connects TRBV19 to TRBJ2-2; D is unresolved. As DNA, the CDR3 is TGTGCCAGTAGTATGGCAGACACCGGGGAGCTGTTTTTT. Translation gives CASSMADTGELFF.